This T cell receptor beta chain came from a study of beta chain features in type 1 diabetes. Study summary: Across every sample, roughly 100 million sorted cells were examined in total.

The entirety of the isolated RNA underwent reverse transcription, so expressed TCRB transcripts were sequenced. For naive, central memory and regulatory T cell samples, reads averaged about 3.7 million. Data came from immunoSEQ multiplex PCR; TCRdb stores just in-frame clones and leaves some out. In the table there are under 300,000 clones, roughly 21% of which are singletons. The study's findings and limits: Naive, central memory and Treg TCRB repertoires appeared more alike in patients than in healthy donors. The study found moderately but significantly shorter TCRB CDR3s in all four CD4+ subsets of Type 1 diabetes patients. Reduced insertions and increased deletions marked VDJ junctions in type 1 diabetes patients.

Note on this clone: Antigen specificity is unknown.

With 6 bases removed from V and 0 bases from J, the gap between germline ends came to 6 bases. The CDR3 sequence is 12 residues long. Per the germline V gene, CDR1 is MDHEN and CDR2 is SYDVKM. This sequence joins TRBV28 and TRBJ2-7; no clear D. The receptor's source is a woman aged 40 to 55 with type 1 diabetes. Sequencing input: naive CD4+ T cells from blood. The CDR3 DNA reads as TGTGCCAGCAGAACGAGCTCCTACGAGCAGTACTTC. Translated: CASRTSSYEQYF.